This TCR beta chain was sequenced during a study of shared clonotypes between healthy human individuals. Study as a whole: Plates per donor: three CD4 naive, three CD4 memory, two CD8 naive, one CD8 memory. Overall study findings and caveats: Between four donors, naive CD4 clonotypes were shared at a level of roughly 5.5%.

Concerning this clone itself: The antigen is not known.

CDR1 ENHRY and CDR2 SYGVKD come from the germline V gene. V dropped 11 bases and J dropped 3; count of bases not matched to a gene: 6. This CDR3 contains 12 residues. Deep-level assay runs were performed. Sequencing used immunoSEQ multiplex PCR; TCRdb keeps in-frame clones, though not all of them. The sample yields roughly 2.5 million clones, roughly nine tenths seen once. The study drew its donors from healthy HIV-negative adults without recent acute infections or vaccinations. The genes are TRBV10-3 and TRBJ2-5; TRBD1 agrees at 7 bases. Source material: naive CD4+ T cells sorted from blood. Subset noted: CD45RA+ positively selected. This sequence originates from a man younger than 35 in good health. The CDR3 reads CASRGQEETQYF. The CDR3 DNA reads as TGTGCCTCCCGAGGACAGGAAGAGACCCAGTACTTC.